These 18 T cell receptor beta chains were sequenced from one sample in a study of blood T cells in healthy people across ages. A J-beta primer mix and a sample-barcoded 5' primer were used in a second PCR of roughly 7 to 12 cycles. TCRdb used MiXCR to reprocess the 5' RACE reads, holding one entry per CDR3 protein. The data show roughly 1.5 million distinct CDR3 sequences, 35% to 45% seen once. Material: blood. Receptors originate from a woman aged 18-29 years in good health.

This clonotype occurred a few times. The chain links TRBV21-1 to TRBJ2-6. TRBV21-1 is reported as a pseudogene. CDR3 size: 19 residues. The CDR3 here is CASSSARNPDFSGANVLTF. In DNA, the CDR3 is TGTGCCAGCAGCTCCGCGAGGAACCCAGATTTCTCTGGGGCCAACGTCCTGACTTTC.

This clonotype was detected a few times. The DNA of the CDR3 is TGCAGCGTCCAGGGGTTGTACACTGAAGCTTTCTTT. Amino acids: CSVQGLYTEAFF. This chain uses TRBV29-1 with TRBJ1-1; a weak D match, TRBD1 (6 bases). V was pared by 6 bases and J by 3 bases, with 11 bases between. There are 12 residues in the CDR3. Germline CDR1 SQVTM, CDR2 ANQGSEA.

The chain uses TRBV7-9 and TRBJ1-2; 10 nucleotides match TRBD1. Per the germline V gene, CDR1 is SEHNR and CDR2 is FQNEAQ (reference sequence). The CDR3 is 17 amino acids. The CDR3: CVSSNPRDRGFNYGYTF. The CDR3 DNA reads TGTGTCTCCAGCAACCCCCGGGACAGGGGATTTAACTATGGCTACACCTTC.

The chain uses TRBV12-3 or TRBV12-4 and TRBJ2-3, with 9 bases matching TRBD1. V lost 8 bases to trimming and J lost 1 base; unmatched junction nucleotides: 7. This CDR3 is built from 15 residues. This CDR3 is CASAETGGGTDTQYF. As DNA, the CDR3 is TGTGCCAGCGCCGAGACAGGGGGGGGCACAGATACGCAGTATTTT.

This clonotype has just a few counts. The chain combines TRBV7-2 with TRBJ2-2; D might be TRBD2 (5 bases). The CDR3 is made up of 14 amino acids. Germline V gives CDR1 SGHTA, CDR2 FQGNSA. Deletions cut 7 bases from V and 4 bases from J, with 13 bases between. The CDR3 DNA reads TGTGCCAGCACCCAACCCGAGGGCACCGGGGAGCTGTTTTTT. It is translated as CASTQPEGTGELFF.

This clonotype has just a few counts. V is TRBV7-3 and J is TRBJ2-1; 10 bases are shared with TRBD1. V gave up 5 bases and J gave up 4 bases; unmatched junction bases: 11. Germline CDR1 reads SGHTA; CDR2 reads FQGTGA. This CDR3 spans 17 amino acids. Written as DNA, the CDR3 is TGTGCCAGCAGCCCAACTGGTTTGGACAGGGGGTACAATGAGCAGTTCTTC. This codes for CASSPTGLDRGYNEQFF.

The chain links TRBV9 to TRBJ1-1, with D perhaps TRBD1 (6 bases). The CDR3 spans 15 residues. V was clipped by 4 bases and J by 7 bases, with 20 bases between them. The germline CDR1 and CDR2 sequences are SGDLS and YYNGEE. The CDR3 sequence: CASSLTPQGLDEAFF. The CDR3 region has the DNA TGTGCCAGCAGCCTTACCCCACAGGGTCTGGATGAAGCTTTCTTT.

The genes are TRBV18 and TRBJ1-5; 7 bases agree with TRBD1. There are 17 residues in the CDR3. Germline V CDR1 and CDR2: KGHSH, LQKENI. With V trimmed by 3 bases and J by 0 bases, 8 bases remained unmatched. Written as DNA, the CDR3 is TGTGCCAGCTCACCTCTCCCACAGGGGAATAGCAATCAGCCCCAGCATTTT. This codes for CASSPLPQGNSNQPQHF.

This chain links TRBV5-1 with TRBJ2-1; a weak D match, TRBD1 (6 bases). CDR3 size: 15 residues. The V and J ends lost 0 bases and 5 bases respectively, with 12 bases between them. Germline V CDR1 and CDR2: SGHRS, YFSETQ. In DNA, the CDR3 is TGCGCCAGCAGCTTGGCACAGGGAATAGACAATGAGCAGTTCTTC. It encodes CASSLAQGIDNEQFF. Supplemented by reference TRBV5-1 and TRBJ2-1, the full variable domain reads KAGVTQTPRYLIKTRGQQVTLSCSPISGHRSVSWYQQTPGQGLQFLFEYFSETQRNKGNFPGRFSGRQFSNSRSEMNVSTLELGDSALYLCASSLAQGIDNEQFFGPGTRLTVL.

The rearrangement joins TRBV7-3 to TRBJ2-1, with 9 bases aligning to TRBD2. Losses at the gene ends were 5 bases for V and 3 bases for J; bases not matched to a gene: 8. The CDR3 contains 16 residues. CDR1 and CDR2 from the germline V gene are SGHTA and FQGTGA. The CDR3 sequence: CASSPKAGGGYNEQFF. The CDR3 region has the DNA TGTGCCAGCAGCCCCAAGGCGGGAGGGGGCTACAATGAGCAGTTCTTC.

This clonotype came up a few times. This chain's CDR3 is CSVELPSDTQYF. In DNA form, the CDR3 reads TGCAGCGTTGAACTGCCTTCAGATACGCAGTATTTT. The chain has TRBV29-1 and TRBJ2-3; no clear D gene. This CDR3 is 12 amino acids long. V lost 2 bases to trimming and J lost 4 bases, with 7 bases between them. In germline, CDR1 is SQVTM, CDR2 ANQGSEA.

This clonotype was seen a handful of times. The chain recombines TRBV5-5 with TRBJ2-3; D is uncertain. The CDR3 runs 13 residues. Germline loops: CDR1 SGHKS, CDR2 YYEKEE (reference sequence). Between the trimmed V and J ends, which lost 6 bases and 4 bases, there was a span of 12 bases. This chain's CDR3 is CASNPTGPDTQYF. CDR3 bases: TGTGCCAGCAACCCGACGGGCCCAGATACGCAGTATTTT.

This clonotype was seen only a few times. The chain joins TRBV2 to TRBJ1-6; D not resolved. Trimming left V 4 bases short and J 14 bases short, with 6 bases between. Germline V gene lookup returns CDR1 SNHLY and CDR2 FYNNEI. The CDR3 spans 10 residues. The CDR3 sequence: CASSVQTLHF. The CDR3 nucleotides are TGTGCCAGCAGTGTACAGACCCTCCACTTT.

The chain joins TRBV11-3 to TRBJ1-4; D remains unclear. Germline CDR1 reads SGHNT; CDR2 reads YENEEA. Trimming shortened V by 2 bases and J by 6 bases, and 4 bases separated the two germline ends. The length of the CDR3 is 12 residues. CDR3 in DNA: TGTGCCAGCAGCTTAAAGGATGAAAAACTGTTTTTT. This encodes CASSLKDEKLFF.

The table lists this clonotype with a few counts. The V gene is TRBV7-3, the J gene TRBJ2-3; D remains unclear. CDR3 length equals 16 residues. The germline V gene encodes CDR1 SGHTA and CDR2 FQGTGA. V dropped 0 bases and J dropped 4 bases, with 14 bases sitting between them. The CDR3 loop is CASSLTRRAGADTQYF. CDR3 nucleotide sequence: TGTGCCAGCAGCTTAACGAGACGAGCTGGGGCAGATACGCAGTATTTT.

This clonotype was recorded a few times. This chain links TRBV25-1 with TRBJ1-2, with 7 bases matching TRBD1. The CDR3 has 14 amino acids. CDR1 and CDR2 from the germline V gene are MGHDK and SYGVNS. V lost 1 base to trimming and J lost 4 bases; unmatched junction nucleotides: 3. CDR3 nucleotide sequence: TGTGCCAGCAGTGAATCCAGGGACAGCTATGGCTACACCTTC. This translates into CASSESRDSYGYTF.

V is TRBV4-1 and J is TRBJ2-3, with 7 bases that match TRBD2. The CDR3 sequence is 16 residues long. Per the germline V gene, CDR1 is MGHRA and CDR2 is YSYEKL. The V and J ends lost 3 bases and 1 base, in that order; junction bases with no gene match: 7. The CDR3 nucleotides are TGCGCCAGCAGCCAGTACGGCGCGGGGGGCACAGATACGCAGTATTTT. Amino acid sequence: CASSQYGAGGTDTQYF.

In regard to this clonotype: One base away lies a much larger clone, so this may be a sequencing read error. V and J are TRBV7-2 and TRBJ2-3; 11 nucleotides match TRBD2. Germline values: CDR1 SGHTA, CDR2 FQGNSA. The CDR3 has 16 amino acids. CDR3 sequence (DNA): TGTGCCAGCTCCTGGACTAGCGGGTCCCAGGTTGATACGCGGTATTTT. It translates to CASSWTSGSQVDTRYF.